This passage covers 21 T cell receptor beta chains from one sample sequenced in a study of cytomegalovirus exposure and HLA in healthy donors. Vbeta (60) and Jbeta (13) primers were used in the PCR. Some clones are missing from TCRdb's copy, which holds only in-frame ones; the method was immunoSEQ multiplex PCR. The sample consists of roughly 160,000 clones, almost 85% of them appearing once. The source material was PBMCs. These receptor sequences come from a boy aged 2 to 10 in good health and CMV-seronegative.

The chain links TRBV7-9 to TRBJ2-1; a possible D gene is TRBD2 (6 bases). Germline V gene data show CDR1 as SEHNR and CDR2 as FQNEAQ (reference sequence). Trimming pared 5 bases from V and 0 bases from J, leaving 14 bases between. The CDR3 contains 16 residues. CDR3 DNA sequence: TGTGCCAGCAGCGGCCAAAGCGGGCTCTCCTACAATGAGCAGTTCTTC. It translates to CASSGQSGLSYNEQFF.

The chain joins TRBV5-4 to TRBJ2-3; 8 bases are a match to TRBD2. Germline assignment: CDR1 SGHNT and CDR2 YYREEE (reference sequence). This CDR3 region has 17 residues. J lost 7 bases, V lost 4 bases, and 17 bases had no gene match. CDR3 region: CASSLDPGLAGINTQYF. CDR3 sequence (DNA): TGTGCCAGCAGCCTCGACCCAGGACTAGCTGGGATAAATACGCAGTATTTT.

The rearrangement uses TRBV27 and TRBJ2-2, with a tentative D call TRBD2 (6 bases). Germline V gives CDR1 MNHEY, CDR2 SMNVEV (reference sequence). This CDR3 comprises 15 residues. V was pared by 4 bases and J by 5 bases, with 14 bases between. DNA for the CDR3: TGTGCCAGCAGTTCGGGGACTTTCCGTACCGGGGAGCTGTTTTTT. It is translated as CASSSGTFRTGELFF.

The J gene is TRBJ2-1, the V gene TRBV5-6; tentatively, D is TRBD2 (6 bases). The CDR3 covers 16 residues. V dropped 0 bases and J dropped 8 bases, with 18 bases sitting between them. Per germline, CDR1 SGHDT and CDR2 YYEEEE. For the CDR3, the DNA is TGTGCCAGCAGCTTGGCGGGCGGGGTCCAGGTTGATGAGCAGTTCTTC. Its translation is CASSLAGGVQVDEQFF.

The genes are TRBV29-1 and TRBJ2-1; D might be TRBD1 (6 bases). The CDR3 totals 14 residues. Germline CDR1 SQVTM, CDR2 ANQGSEA. The V end lost 4 bases, the J end lost 1 base, and 11 bases lay between the germline ends. CDR3 in DNA: TGCAGCGTTGTTTGGCAGGGGTCCTACAATGAGCAGTTCTTC. Amino acids: CSVVWQGSYNEQFF.

The count of this clone is one. This chain links TRBV27 with TRBJ1-1; no firm D call. V lost 8 bases and J 4 bases, leaving 14 bases between the germline ends. The CDR3 length is 13 residues. CDR1 and CDR2 (germline): MNHEY, SMNVEV (reference sequence). This CDR3 is CASRPLQITEAFF. DNA of the CDR3: TGTGCCAGCCGTCCCCTGCAGATCACTGAAGCTTTCTTT.

The V gene is TRBV6-1, the J gene TRBJ2-5; 8 bases are shared with TRBD2. The J call may be incorrect, as the DNA end agrees better with TRBJ2-7. The CDR3 runs to 15 residues. Per the germline V gene, CDR1 is MNHNS and CDR2 is SASEGT. This chain's CDR3 is CASHLFAGGAYEQYF. The CDR3 DNA reads TGTGCCAGCCACCTCTTTGCGGGAGGAGCCTACGAGCAGTACTTC.

This sequence joins TRBV27 and TRBJ1-2; D is undetermined. In germline, CDR1 is MNHEY, CDR2 SMNVEV (reference sequence). V lost 4 bases, J lost 4 bases, and 13 bases lay in between. The CDR3 loop spans 14 amino acids. The CDR3, as DNA: TGTGCCAGCAGTTCTTTACAGCCTCGCTATGGCTACACCTTC. Protein product: CASSSLQPRYGYTF.

This clone was counted a single time. The rearrangement uses TRBV19 and TRBJ2-1, with TRBD2 matching over 10 bases. Germline CDR1 LNHDA, CDR2 SQIVND (reference sequence). CDR3 length equals 15 residues. V was pared by 3 bases and J by 4 bases, with 3 bases of the junction left unmatched. In DNA, the CDR3 is TGTGCCAGTAGTATTGGACTAGCGGCTTACAATGAGCAGTTCTTC. Protein sequence: CASSIGLAAYNEQFF.

V and J are TRBV19 and TRBJ1-3, with TRBD1 matching 8 bases. The CDR3 contains 17 residues. With 3 bases clipped from V and 0 bases from J, the junction kept 7 bases outside the gene matches. In germline, CDR1 is LNHDA, CDR2 SQIVND (reference sequence). The CDR3 coding sequence is TGTGCCAGTAGTATGGAGGGGGACAGGACCTCTGGAAACACCATATATTTT. It translates to CASSMEGDRTSGNTIYF.

This clone appeared a few times. This chain uses TRBV7-9 with TRBJ2-1; maybe TRBD2 (5 bases). The germline CDR1 and CDR2 sequences are SEHNR and FQNEAQ (reference sequence). Trimming stripped 2 bases from V and 10 bases from J, with 24 bases between. CDR3 length: 17 residues. DNA of the CDR3: TGTGCCAGCAGCTTAACACCGCGGACCTCCCCAGCGGAAGAGCAGTTCTTC. Its protein product is CASSLTPRTSPAEEQFF.

V gene TRBV27 combines with J gene TRBJ1-1; TRBD1 matches at 8 bases. V dropped 8 bases and J dropped 6; count of bases not matched to a gene: 11. The CDR3 length is 14 residues. Germline V gives CDR1 MNHEY, CDR2 SMNVEV (reference sequence). The chain's CDR3 is CASCPRTGLAEAFF. The CDR3 bases are TGTGCCAGCTGCCCCCGGACAGGGTTAGCTGAAGCTTTCTTT.

This clone was seen more than once but under ten times. The chain has TRBV4-2 and TRBJ2-7; D may be TRBD1 (6 bases). CDR1 and CDR2 (germline): LGHNA, YNFKEQ. V was clipped by 5 bases and J by 4 bases, with 6 bases between them. The CDR3 loop spans 11 amino acids. The CDR3 region has the DNA TGTGCCAGCAGCACAGGGTACGAGCAGTACTTC. Protein product: CASSTGYEQYF.

The chain carries TRBV10-1 and TRBJ2-1; TRBD2 matches 7 bases. Per germline, CDR1 WNHNN and CDR2 SYGVQD (reference sequence). J gave up 7 bases and V 11 bases, and 11 bases lay outside the gene matches. The CDR3 extends over 13 amino acids. The CDR3 sequence: CARPRGEGNEQFF. The CDR3 region has the DNA TGCGCCCGCCCCCGGGGGGAAGGAAATGAGCAGTTCTTC.

The rearrangement links TRBV18 to TRBJ1-1, with D perhaps matching TRBD1 (5 bases). Looked up from germline, CDR1 is KGHSH and CDR2 is LQKENI. V lost 3 bases and J 5 bases, leaving 13 bases between the germline ends. The CDR3 is 14 residues long. The CDR3 DNA is TGTGCCAGCTCACCGACGGCGGGGCGAACTGAAGCTTTCTTT. This translates into CASSPTAGRTEAFF. The full variable domain, with the rest looked up from reference TRBV18 and TRBJ1-1, is NAGVMQNPRHLVRRRGQEARLRCSPMKGHSHVYWYRQLPEEGLKFMVYLQKENIIDESGMPKERFSAEFPKEGPSILRIQQVVRGDSAAYFCASSPTAGRTEAFFGQGTRLTVV.

This chain connects TRBV10-1 to TRBJ2-2; 8 nucleotides match TRBD1. Germline assignment: CDR1 WNHNN and CDR2 SYGVQD (reference sequence). This CDR3 region has 16 residues. Trimming at V came to 0 bases and at J to 4 bases, leaving 4 bases not matched to a gene. The CDR3 sequence: CASSESRTGSTGELFF. The DNA for the CDR3 is TGCGCCAGCAGTGAGTCGAGGACAGGGTCCACCGGGGAGCTGTTTTTT.

This clone has more than one count but fewer than ten. The chain carries TRBV5-1 and TRBJ2-3; D remains unclear. CDR1 SGHRS and CDR2 YFSETQ come from the germline V gene. CDR3 size: 13 residues. V was shortened by 0 bases and J by 4 bases, with 6 bases between the two germline ends. This chain's CDR3 is CASSLGRADTQYF. For the CDR3, the DNA is TGCGCCAGCAGCTTGGGTCGGGCAGATACGCAGTATTTT.

The chain has TRBV30 and TRBJ1-4; 12 bases line up with TRBD1. This CDR3 spans 16 amino acids. The junction had 10 bases not matched to a gene; V was cut back by 3 bases and J by 8 bases. Germline V gene lookup returns CDR1 GTSNPN and CDR2 SVGIG (reference sequence). CDR3 sequence reads: CAWRDIRDRGQEKLFF. The CDR3 DNA reads as TGTGCCTGGAGAGACATCCGGGACAGGGGGCAAGAAAAACTGTTTTTT.

The gene calls are TRBV2 and TRBJ2-1; TRBD2 agrees at 12 bases. CDR1 is SNHLY, CDR2 FYNNEI, per germline. V was pared by 3 bases and J by 7 bases, with 4 bases of the junction left unmatched. The CDR3 covers 15 residues. CDR3 region: CASSDRLAGVNEQFF. CDR3 sequence (DNA): TGTGCCAGCAGTGACCGACTAGCGGGAGTGAATGAGCAGTTCTTC.

There are a few counts of this clone. The chain joins TRBV6-5 to TRBJ1-5, with TRBD1 identical over 8 bases. The CDR3 extends over 14 amino acids. V gave up 6 bases and J gave up 0 bases; unmatched junction bases: 1. From germline, CDR1 is MNHEY and CDR2 SVGAGI. The CDR3 spells CASRDRVSNQPQHF. The CDR3 DNA reads as TGTGCCAGCAGGGACAGGGTTAGCAATCAGCCCCAGCATTTT.

The chain couples TRBV6-1 to TRBJ2-1, with D tentatively TRBD2 (6 bases). Germline-derived CDR1 and CDR2 are MNHNS and SASEGT. The V end lost 6 bases, the J end lost 1 base, and 13 bases lay between the germline ends. The CDR3 sequence is 15 residues long. CDR3 DNA sequence: TGTGCCAGCAGGGGTCAGGGACTTTCCTACAATGAGCAGTTCTTC. It is translated as CASRGQGLSYNEQFF.